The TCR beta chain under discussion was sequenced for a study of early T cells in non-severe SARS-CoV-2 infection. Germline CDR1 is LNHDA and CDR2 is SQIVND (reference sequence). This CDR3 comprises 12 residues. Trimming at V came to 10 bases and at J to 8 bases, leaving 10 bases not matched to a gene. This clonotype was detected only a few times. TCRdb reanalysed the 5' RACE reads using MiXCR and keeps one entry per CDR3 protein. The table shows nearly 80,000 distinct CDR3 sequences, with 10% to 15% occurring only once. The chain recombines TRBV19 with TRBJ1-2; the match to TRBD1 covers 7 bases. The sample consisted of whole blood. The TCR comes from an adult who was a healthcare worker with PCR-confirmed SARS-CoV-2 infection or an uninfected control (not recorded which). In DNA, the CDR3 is TGTGCCAATGCGACAGGGATATTGGGCTACACCTTC. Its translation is CANATGILGYTF.